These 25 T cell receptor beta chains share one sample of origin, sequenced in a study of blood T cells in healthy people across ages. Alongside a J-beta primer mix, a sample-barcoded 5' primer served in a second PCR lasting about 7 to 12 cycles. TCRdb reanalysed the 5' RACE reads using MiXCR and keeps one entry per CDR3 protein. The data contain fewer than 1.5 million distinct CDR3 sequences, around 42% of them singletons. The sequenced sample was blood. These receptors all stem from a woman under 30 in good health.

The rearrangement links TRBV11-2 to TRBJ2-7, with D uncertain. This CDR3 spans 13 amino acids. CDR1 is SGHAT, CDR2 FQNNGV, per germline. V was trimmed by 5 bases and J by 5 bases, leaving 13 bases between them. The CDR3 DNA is TGTGCCAGCAGCCGTCGGTCCGGCCACGAGCAGTACTTC. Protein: CASSRRSGHEQYF.

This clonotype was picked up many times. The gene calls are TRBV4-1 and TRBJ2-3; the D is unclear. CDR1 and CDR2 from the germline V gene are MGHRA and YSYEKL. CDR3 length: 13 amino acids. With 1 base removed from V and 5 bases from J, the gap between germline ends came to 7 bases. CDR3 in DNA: TGCGCCAGCAGCCAAGTAGCCGGAGATACGCAGTATTTT. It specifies CASSQVAGDTQYF.

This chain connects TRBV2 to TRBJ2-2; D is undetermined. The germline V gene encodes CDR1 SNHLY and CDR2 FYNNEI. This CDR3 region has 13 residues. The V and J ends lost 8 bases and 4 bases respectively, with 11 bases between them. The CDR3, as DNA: TGTGCCAGCGGAACGGAGAGCACCGGGGAGCTGTTTTTT. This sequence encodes CASGTESTGELFF. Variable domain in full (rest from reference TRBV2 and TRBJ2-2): EPEVTQTPSHQVTQMGQEVILRCVPISNHLYFYWYRQILGQKVEFLVSFYNNEISEKSEIFDDQFSVERPDGSNFTLKIRSTKLEDSAMYFCASGTESTGELFFGEGSRLTVL.

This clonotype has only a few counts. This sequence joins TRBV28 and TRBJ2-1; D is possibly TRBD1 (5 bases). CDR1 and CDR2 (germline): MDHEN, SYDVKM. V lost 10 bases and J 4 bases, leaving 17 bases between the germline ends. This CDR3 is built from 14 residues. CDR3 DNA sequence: TGTGCCACCTTTTCCAGGGATGGTTACAATGAGCAGTTCTTC. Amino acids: CATFSRDGYNEQFF.

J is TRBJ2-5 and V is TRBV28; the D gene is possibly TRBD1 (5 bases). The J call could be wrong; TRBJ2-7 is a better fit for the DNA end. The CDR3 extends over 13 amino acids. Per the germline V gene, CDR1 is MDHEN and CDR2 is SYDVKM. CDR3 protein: CASRVRVMFEQYF. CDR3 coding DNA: TGTGCCAGCCGAGTCAGGGTGATGTTCGAGCAGTACTTC.

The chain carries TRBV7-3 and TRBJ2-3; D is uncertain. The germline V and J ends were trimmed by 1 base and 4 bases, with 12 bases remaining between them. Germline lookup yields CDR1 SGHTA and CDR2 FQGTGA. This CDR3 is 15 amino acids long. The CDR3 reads CASSLNGLAPDTQYF. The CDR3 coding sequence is TGTGCCAGCAGCTTAAATGGCTTAGCCCCAGATACGCAGTATTTT.

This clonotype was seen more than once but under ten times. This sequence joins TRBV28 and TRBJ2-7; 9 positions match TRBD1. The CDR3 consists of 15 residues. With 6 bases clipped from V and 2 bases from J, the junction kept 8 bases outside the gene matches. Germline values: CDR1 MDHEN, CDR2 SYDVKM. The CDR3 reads CASSRPGQGPYEQYF. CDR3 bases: TGTGCCAGCAGCCGTCCGGGACAGGGCCCCTACGAGCAGTACTTC.

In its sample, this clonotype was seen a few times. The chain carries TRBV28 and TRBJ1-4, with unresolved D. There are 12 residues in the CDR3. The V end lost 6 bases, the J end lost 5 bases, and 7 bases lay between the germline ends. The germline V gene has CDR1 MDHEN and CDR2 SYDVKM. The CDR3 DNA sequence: TGTGCCAGCAGGGGAAGGAATGAAAAACTGTTTTTT. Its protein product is CASRGRNEKLFF.

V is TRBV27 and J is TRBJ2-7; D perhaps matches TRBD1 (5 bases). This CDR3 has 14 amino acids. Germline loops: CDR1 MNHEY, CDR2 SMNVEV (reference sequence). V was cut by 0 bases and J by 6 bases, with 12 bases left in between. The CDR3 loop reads CASSLSQGNSEQYF. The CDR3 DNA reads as TGTGCCAGCAGTTTATCGCAGGGTAATTCCGAGCAGTACTTC.

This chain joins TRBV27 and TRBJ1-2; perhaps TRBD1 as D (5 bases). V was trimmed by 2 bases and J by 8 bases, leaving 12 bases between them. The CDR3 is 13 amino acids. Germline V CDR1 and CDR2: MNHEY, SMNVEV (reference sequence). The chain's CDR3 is CASSLVGRGGYTF. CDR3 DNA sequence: TGTGCCAGCAGTTTAGTGGGAAGGGGAGGCTACACCTTC.

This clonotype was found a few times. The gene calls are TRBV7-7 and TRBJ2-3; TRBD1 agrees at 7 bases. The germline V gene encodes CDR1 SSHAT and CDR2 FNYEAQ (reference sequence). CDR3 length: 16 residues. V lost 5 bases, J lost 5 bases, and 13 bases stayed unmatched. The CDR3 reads CASSPLLTGVGDTQYF. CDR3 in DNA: TGTGCCAGCAGCCCCCTCCTTACAGGGGTTGGAGATACGCAGTATTTT.

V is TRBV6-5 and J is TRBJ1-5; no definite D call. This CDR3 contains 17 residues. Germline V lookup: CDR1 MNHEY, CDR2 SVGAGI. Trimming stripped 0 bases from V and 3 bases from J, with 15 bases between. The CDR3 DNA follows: TGTGCCAGCAGTTACTCCCCGCCCGGGGTCATCAATCAGCCCCAGCATTTT. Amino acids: CASSYSPPGVINQPQHF.

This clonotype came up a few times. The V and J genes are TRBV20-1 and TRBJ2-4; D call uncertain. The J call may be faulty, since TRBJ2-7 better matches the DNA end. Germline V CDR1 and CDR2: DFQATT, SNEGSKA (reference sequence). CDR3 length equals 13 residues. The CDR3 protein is CSARVVVRYEQYF. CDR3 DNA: TGCAGTGCTAGAGTGGTGGTTCGGTACGAGCAGTACTTC.

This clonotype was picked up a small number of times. CDR3 region: CASSLSGVVEQYF. Written as DNA, the CDR3 is TGTGCCAGCAGTTTATCGGGGGTTGTCGAGCAGTACTTC. The V and J genes are TRBV27 and TRBJ2-7; tentatively, D is TRBD1 or TRBD2 (5 bases each). Germline assignment: CDR1 MNHEY and CDR2 SMNVEV (reference sequence). V lost 0 bases to trimming and J lost 6 bases, with 9 bases between them. There are 13 residues in the CDR3.

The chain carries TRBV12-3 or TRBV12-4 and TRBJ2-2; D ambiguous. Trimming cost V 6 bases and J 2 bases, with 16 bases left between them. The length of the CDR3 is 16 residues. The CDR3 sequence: CASRSQFTANTGELFF. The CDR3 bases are TGTGCCAGCAGGAGTCAGTTTACGGCAAACACCGGGGAGCTGTTTTTT.

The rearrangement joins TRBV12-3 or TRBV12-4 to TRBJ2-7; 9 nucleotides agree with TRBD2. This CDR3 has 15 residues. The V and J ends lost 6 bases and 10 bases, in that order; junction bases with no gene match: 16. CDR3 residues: CASSPGLASDRAQYF. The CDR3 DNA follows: TGTGCCAGCAGCCCGGGACTAGCATCCGATAGGGCCCAGTACTTC.

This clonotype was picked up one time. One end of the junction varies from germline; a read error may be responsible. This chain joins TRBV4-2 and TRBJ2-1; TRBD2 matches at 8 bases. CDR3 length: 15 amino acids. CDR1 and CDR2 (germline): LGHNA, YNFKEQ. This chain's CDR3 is CASGQAGVSRNEQFF. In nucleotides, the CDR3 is TGTGCCAGCGGCCAAGCGGGAGTCAGTAGGAATGAGCAGTTCTTC.

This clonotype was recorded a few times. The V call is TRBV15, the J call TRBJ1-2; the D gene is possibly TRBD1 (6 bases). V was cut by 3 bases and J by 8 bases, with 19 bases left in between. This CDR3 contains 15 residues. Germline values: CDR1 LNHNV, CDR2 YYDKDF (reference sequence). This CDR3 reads CATSRSDRPTEGYTF. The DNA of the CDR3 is TGTGCCACCAGCAGGTCGGACAGACCAACGGAAGGCTACACCTTC.

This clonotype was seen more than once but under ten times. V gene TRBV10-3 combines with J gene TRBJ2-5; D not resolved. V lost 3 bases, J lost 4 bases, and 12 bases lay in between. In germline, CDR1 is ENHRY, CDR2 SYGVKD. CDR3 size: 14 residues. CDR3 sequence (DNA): TGTGCCATCAGTGATGGAGAAAGGACAGAGACCCAGTACTTC. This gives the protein CAISDGERTETQYF.

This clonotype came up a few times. Here the CDR3 reads CASRKLGGQYF. DNA for the CDR3: TGTGCCAGCAGGAAACTAGGTGGGCAGTATTTT. The V and J genes are TRBV6-5 and TRBJ2-3; perhaps TRBD2 as D (5 bases). Per the germline V gene, CDR1 is MNHEY and CDR2 is SVGAGI. This CDR3 spans 11 amino acids. Trimming shortened V by 6 bases and J by 11 bases, and 12 bases separated the two germline ends.

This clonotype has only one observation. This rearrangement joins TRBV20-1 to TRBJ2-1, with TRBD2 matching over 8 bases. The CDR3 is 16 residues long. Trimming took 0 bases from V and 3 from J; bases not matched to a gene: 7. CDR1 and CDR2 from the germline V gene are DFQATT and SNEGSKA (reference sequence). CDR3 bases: TGCAGTGCTAGAGATGGACTAGCTGAGATCTACAATGAGCAGTTCTTC. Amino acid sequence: CSARDGLAEIYNEQFF.

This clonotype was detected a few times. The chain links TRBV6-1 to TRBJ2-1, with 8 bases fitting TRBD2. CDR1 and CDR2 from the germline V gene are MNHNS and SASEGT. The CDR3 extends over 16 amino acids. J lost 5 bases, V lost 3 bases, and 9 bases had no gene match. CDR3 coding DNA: TGTGCCAGCAGTGACCTCCTTCGGGAGGGCAACAATGAGCAGTTCTTC. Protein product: CASSDLLREGNNEQFF.

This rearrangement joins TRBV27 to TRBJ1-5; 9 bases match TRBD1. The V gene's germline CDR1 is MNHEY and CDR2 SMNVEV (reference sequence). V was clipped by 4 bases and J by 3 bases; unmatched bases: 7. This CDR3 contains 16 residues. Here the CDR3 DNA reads TGTGCCAGCAGTTCCCGGGACAGGGCCCCCAATCAGCCCCAGCATTTT. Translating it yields CASSSRDRAPNQPQHF.

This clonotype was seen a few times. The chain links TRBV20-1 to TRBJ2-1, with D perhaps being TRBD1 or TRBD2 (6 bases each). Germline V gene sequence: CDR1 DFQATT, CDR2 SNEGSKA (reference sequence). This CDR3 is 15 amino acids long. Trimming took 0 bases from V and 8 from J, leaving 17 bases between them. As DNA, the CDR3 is TGCAGTGCTAGAGATCCGGGGGCTAGAGTGTATGAGCAGTTCTTC. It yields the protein CSARDPGARVYEQFF.

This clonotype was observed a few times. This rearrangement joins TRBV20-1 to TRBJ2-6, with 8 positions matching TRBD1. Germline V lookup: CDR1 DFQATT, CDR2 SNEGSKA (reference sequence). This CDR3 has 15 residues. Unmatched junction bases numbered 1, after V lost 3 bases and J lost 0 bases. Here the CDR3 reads CSARTGASGANVLTF. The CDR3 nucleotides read TGCAGTGCTAGGACAGGGGCCTCTGGGGCCAACGTCCTGACTTTC.